Each of the 23 T cell receptor beta chains below was sequenced from the same sample in a study of CD8 T cells in Susac syndrome. Reverse transcription of 0.5 to 1 ug RNA was performed with random hexamers. TCRdb fed the immunoSEQ multiplex PCR reads into MiXCR, producing one record per CDR3 protein. The sample lists 210,000 or so distinct CDR3 sequences, roughly 90% occurring once. What was sequenced was CD8+ T cells from PBMCs. The receptors shown here come from a human donor with multiple sclerosis.

The CDR3 sequence is CASSPTDGTAALSGNTIYF. CDR3 DNA: TGCGCCAGCAGCCCTACGGACGGGACAGCAGCCCTCTCTGGAAACACCATATATTTT. This rearrangement joins TRBV4-1 to TRBJ1-3; 7 bases fit TRBD1. V lost 4 bases and J lost 0; bases outside the gene matches: 15. Germline V lookup: CDR1 MGHRA, CDR2 YSYEKL. This CDR3 region has 19 residues.

The J gene is TRBJ2-1, the V gene TRBV7-3; 15 bases agree with TRBD2. The germline V gene encodes CDR1 SGHTA and CDR2 FQGTGA. V lost 2 bases, J lost 2 bases, and 7 bases stayed unmatched. The CDR3 has 19 residues. As DNA, the CDR3 is TGTGCCAGCAGCTTAGGACTAGCGGGAGGGCCGGGGGCCTACAATGAGCAGTTCTTC. Translating it yields CASSLGLAGGPGAYNEQFF. Complete variable domain (other parts from reference TRBV7-3 and TRBJ2-1): GAGVSQTPSNKVTEKGKYVELRCDPISGHTALYWYRQSLGQGPEFLIYFQGTGAADDSGLPNDRFFAVRPEGSVSTLKIQRTERGDSAVYLCASSLGLAGGPGAYNEQFFGPGTRLTVL.

This rearrangement joins TRBV5-4 to TRBJ2-7; D might be TRBD2 (5 bases). V was cut by 4 bases and J by 7 bases, with 9 bases left in between. The germline gives CDR1 SGHNT, CDR2 YYREEE (reference sequence). CDR3 size: 11 residues. The CDR3, as DNA: TGTGCCAGCAGCAGGACGGGGGAGCAGTACTTC. Translated: CASSRTGEQYF.

The gene calls are TRBV9 and TRBJ2-3; a possible D gene is TRBD2 (5 bases). Germline V gene lookup returns CDR1 SGDLS and CDR2 YYNGEE. This CDR3 spans 15 amino acids. V lost 7 bases and J 0 bases, leaving 15 bases between the germline ends. The CDR3 sequence: CASGPNSGSTDTQYF. DNA for the CDR3: TGTGCCAGCGGACCCAACAGCGGAAGCACAGATACGCAGTATTTT.

This clonotype was counted between two and nine times. V usage is TRBV12-3 or TRBV12-4 and J usage is TRBJ2-7; D remains unclear. CDR3 length equals 14 residues. Trimming left V 4 bases short and J 0 bases short, with 10 bases between. The CDR3 DNA reads as TGTGCCAGCAGTTGGGGAATCGACTCCTACGAGCAGTACTTC. Amino acid sequence: CASSWGIDSYEQYF.

The chain uses TRBV19 and TRBJ1-5; D unresolved. Germline values: CDR1 LNHDA, CDR2 SQIVND (reference sequence). V dropped 4 bases and J dropped 1 base, with 11 bases sitting between them. This CDR3 spans 15 amino acids. CDR3 sequence (DNA): TGTGCCAGTAGTACCGGACCGGAAAGCAATCAGCCCCAGCATTTT. This translates into CASSTGPESNQPQHF. Full variable domain (remainder filled in from reference TRBV19 and TRBJ1-5): DGGITQSPKYLFRKEGQNVTLSCEQNLNHDAMYWYRQDPGQGLRLIYYSQIVNDFQKGDIAEGYSVSREKKESFPLTVTSAQKNPTAFYLCASSTGPESNQPQHFGDGTRLSIL.

The rearrangement uses TRBV19 and TRBJ2-7; maybe TRBD2 (5 bases). The CDR3 is made up of 15 amino acids. Germline assignment: CDR1 LNHDA and CDR2 SQIVND (reference sequence). V was pared by 1 base and J by 0 bases, with 10 bases between. The CDR3 loop is CASSIVHRDSYEQYF. For the CDR3, the DNA is TGTGCCAGTAGTATAGTCCACCGGGACTCCTACGAGCAGTACTTC.

The chain employs TRBV6-5 and TRBJ2-2, with D unclear. CDR1 is MNHEY, CDR2 SVGAGI, per germline. The CDR3 has 13 residues. Trimming took 0 bases from V and 6 from J, leaving 5 bases between them. The CDR3 protein is CASSYSYPGELFF. In DNA form, the CDR3 reads TGTGCCAGCAGTTACTCCTATCCCGGGGAGCTGTTTTTT.

The chain joins TRBV6-4 to TRBJ2-3; 8 bases align to TRBD2. V was clipped by 0 bases and J by 0 bases; unmatched bases: 2. The length of the CDR3 is 16 residues. CDR1 is MRHNA, CDR2 SNTAGT, per germline. The CDR3 DNA is TGTGCCAGCAGTGACTCGAGCGGGGGAAGCACAGATACGCAGTATTTT. As protein: CASSDSSGGSTDTQYF.

This clonotype appeared a single time. The V gene is TRBV7-9, the J gene TRBJ2-5; D tentatively reads TRBD1 or TRBD2 (5 bases each). V was cut by 5 bases and J by 6 bases, with 10 bases left in between. CDR1 is SEHNR, CDR2 FQNEAQ, per germline (reference sequence). The CDR3 runs to 12 residues. CDR3 sequence reads: CASSHEGKTQYF. CDR3 sequence (DNA): TGTGCCAGCAGCCATGAGGGGAAGACCCAGTACTTC.

The chain combines TRBV9 with TRBJ2-5, with D perhaps matching TRBD1 or TRBD2 (5 bases each). This CDR3 region has 14 residues. Germline CDR1 is SGDLS and CDR2 is YYNGEE. With 0 bases removed from V and 1 base from J, the gap between germline ends came to 7 bases. CDR3 region: CASSVGGTQETQYF. CDR3 coding DNA: TGTGCCAGCAGCGTAGGGGGGACCCAAGAGACCCAGTACTTC.

This chain connects TRBV19 to TRBJ1-5, with D tentatively TRBD1 (5 bases). Germline assignment: CDR1 LNHDA and CDR2 SQIVND (reference sequence). The CDR3 covers 13 residues. Trimming pared 5 bases from V and 5 bases from J, leaving 10 bases between. This chain's CDR3 is CASSWGNHQPQHF. The CDR3 nucleotides read TGTGCCAGTAGTTGGGGGAACCATCAGCCCCAGCATTTT.

This chain connects TRBV6-2 or TRBV6-3 to TRBJ2-1; a possible D gene is TRBD2 (5 bases). CDR1 MNHEY and CDR2 SVGEGT come from the germline V gene. The CDR3 covers 15 residues. V was pared by 0 bases and J by 10 bases, with 16 bases between. The CDR3 bases are TGTGCCAGCAGTTACTCCCCCCCTGGTAGCGCGGAGCAGTTCTTC. As protein: CASSYSPPGSAEQFF.

This chain joins TRBV7-9 and TRBJ2-2; D may be TRBD2 (6 bases). This CDR3 is 15 amino acids long. Trimming shortened V by 3 bases and J by 7 bases, and 15 bases separated the two germline ends. In germline, CDR1 is SEHNR, CDR2 FQNEAQ (reference sequence). DNA for the CDR3: TGTGCCAGCAGCTTTACGGGAGAGATTATCGGGGAGCTGTTTTTT. Translation gives CASSFTGEIIGELFF.

J is TRBJ2-3 and V is TRBV5-6; D call uncertain. This CDR3 spans 15 amino acids. Germline CDR1 SGHDT, CDR2 YYEEEE. The germline V and J ends were trimmed by 2 bases and 4 bases, with 14 bases remaining between them. CDR3 amino acids: CASSLDVTSADTQYF. The CDR3 bases are TGTGCCAGCAGCTTAGACGTCACGTCAGCAGATACGCAGTATTTT.

The chain joins TRBV27 to TRBJ1-2, with a weak D call TRBD1 (5 bases). The V and J ends lost 3 bases and 8 bases respectively, with 22 bases between them. Per germline, CDR1 MNHEY and CDR2 SMNVEV (reference sequence). The CDR3 is made up of 16 amino acids. The CDR3 DNA reads as TGTGCCAGCAGTTTCCAACCCCCGGGGCAGGTCGAGGGCTACACCTTC. The encoded protein is CASSFQPPGQVEGYTF.

CDR3 residues: CASSLILTSLAFNEQFF. Written as DNA, the CDR3 is TGTGCCAGCAGTTTAATCCTGACTAGCTTAGCTTTCAATGAGCAGTTCTTC. This rearrangement joins TRBV12-3 or TRBV12-4 to TRBJ2-1; 7 nucleotides align to TRBD2. The junction had 13 bases not matched to a gene; V was cut back by 2 bases and J by 6 bases. The CDR3 is 17 amino acids.

The rearrangement links TRBV13 to TRBJ1-2; a possible D gene is TRBD1 (6 bases). V lost 6 bases and J lost 8, with 25 bases in between. CDR1 is PRHDT, CDR2 FYEKMQ, per germline (reference sequence). CDR3 length equals 16 residues. For the CDR3, the DNA is TGTGCCAGCAGTGTTGGGCGGGGGGCGGTGTCGGGAGGCTACACCTTC. The encoded protein is CASSVGRGAVSGGYTF.

The J gene is TRBJ2-1, the V gene TRBV27, with 9 bases identical to TRBD1. Trimming took 2 bases from V and 5 from J; bases not matched to a gene: 7. This CDR3 is 16 amino acids long. Looked up from germline, CDR1 is MNHEY and CDR2 is SMNVEV (reference sequence). The CDR3 loop is CASSLHTGGANNEQFF. In DNA, the CDR3 is TGTGCCAGCAGTTTACACACAGGGGGCGCTAACAATGAGCAGTTCTTC.

This clonotype was recorded once. The rearrangement uses TRBV29-1 and TRBJ2-7; 10 nucleotides match TRBD1. V was pared by 6 bases and J by 4 bases, with 12 bases of the junction left unmatched. CDR1 and CDR2 (germline): SQVTM, ANQGSEA. This CDR3 comprises 15 residues. The CDR3 is CSVAGTGEVGYEQYF. The CDR3 DNA sequence: TGCAGCGTGGCCGGGACAGGGGAGGTAGGATACGAGCAGTACTTC.

The genes are TRBV15 and TRBJ1-1; 9 nucleotides agree with TRBD1. This CDR3 region has 18 residues. After removal of 3 bases from V and 0 bases from J, the junction contained 11 bases not matched to a gene. Germline loops: CDR1 LNHNV, CDR2 YYDKDF (reference sequence). CDR3 loop: CATSRGGDRDVMNTEAFF. The CDR3 DNA sequence: TGTGCCACCAGCAGGGGGGGGGACAGGGACGTCATGAACACTGAAGCTTTCTTT. Drawing the rest from reference TRBV15 and TRBJ1-1, the complete variable domain is DAMVIQNPRYQVTQFGKPVTLSCSQTLNHNVMYWYQQKSSQAPKLLFHYYDKDFNNEADTPDNFQSRRPNTSFCFLDIRSPGLGDTAMYLCATSRGGDRDVMNTEAFFGQGTRLTVV.

V usage is TRBV9 and J usage is TRBJ2-7; 9 bases align to TRBD2. V shed 0 bases and J 8 bases; nucleotides not matched to a gene: 6. Germline CDR1 is SGDLS and CDR2 is YYNGEE. The CDR3 is 14 residues long. CDR3 sequence reads: CASSVEGTSRKQYF. The DNA of the CDR3 is TGTGCCAGCAGCGTAGAGGGGACTAGCAGGAAGCAGTACTTC.

The chain is built from TRBV13 and TRBJ2-5; TRBD2 aligns across 11 bases. The CDR3 runs to 15 residues. Germline values: CDR1 PRHDT, CDR2 FYEKMQ (reference sequence). V was clipped by 0 bases and J by 5 bases; unmatched bases: 2. CDR3 protein: CASSLGTSGVETQYF. For the CDR3, the DNA is TGTGCCAGCAGCTTAGGGACTAGCGGGGTGGAGACCCAGTACTTC.